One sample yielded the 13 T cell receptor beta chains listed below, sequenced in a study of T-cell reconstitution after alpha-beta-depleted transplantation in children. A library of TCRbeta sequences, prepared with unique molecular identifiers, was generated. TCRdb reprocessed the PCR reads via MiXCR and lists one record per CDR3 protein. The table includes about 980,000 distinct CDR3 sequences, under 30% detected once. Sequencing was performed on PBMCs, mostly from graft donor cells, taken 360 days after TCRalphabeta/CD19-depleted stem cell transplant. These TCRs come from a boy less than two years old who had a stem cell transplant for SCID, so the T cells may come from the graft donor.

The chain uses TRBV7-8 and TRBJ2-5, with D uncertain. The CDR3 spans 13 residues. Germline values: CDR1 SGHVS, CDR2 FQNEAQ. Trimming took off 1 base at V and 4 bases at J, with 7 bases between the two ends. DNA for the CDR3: TGTGCCAGCAGCTTAGAGTTTGTAGAGACCCAGTACTTC. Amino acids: CASSLEFVETQYF.

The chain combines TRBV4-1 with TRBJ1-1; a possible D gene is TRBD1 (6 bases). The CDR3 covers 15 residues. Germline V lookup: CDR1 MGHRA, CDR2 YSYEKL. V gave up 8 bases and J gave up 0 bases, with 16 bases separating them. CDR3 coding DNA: TGCGCCAGCGCTGGGACAACCAGAATGAACACTGAAGCTTTCTTT. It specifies CASAGTTRMNTEAFF.

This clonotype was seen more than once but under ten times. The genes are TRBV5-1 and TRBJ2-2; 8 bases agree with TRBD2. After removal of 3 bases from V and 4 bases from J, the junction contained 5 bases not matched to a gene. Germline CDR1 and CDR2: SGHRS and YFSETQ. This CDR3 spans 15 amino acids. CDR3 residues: CASSSREGGTGELFF. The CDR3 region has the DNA TGCGCCAGCAGCTCCCGGGAGGGAGGCACCGGGGAGCTGTTTTTT.

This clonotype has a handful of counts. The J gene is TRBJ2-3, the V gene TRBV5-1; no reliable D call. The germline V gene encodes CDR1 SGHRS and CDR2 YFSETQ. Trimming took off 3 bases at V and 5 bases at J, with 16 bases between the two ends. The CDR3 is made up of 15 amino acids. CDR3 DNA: TGCGCCAGCAGCTCCGGCCACCCCGGTTTAGATACGCAGTATTTT. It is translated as CASSSGHPGLDTQYF. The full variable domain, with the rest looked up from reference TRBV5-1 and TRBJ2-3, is KAGVTQTPRYLIKTRGQQVTLSCSPISGHRSVSWYQQTPGQGLQFLFEYFSETQRNKGNFPGRFSGRQFSNSRSEMNVSTLELGDSALYLCASSSGHPGLDTQYFGPGTRLTVL.

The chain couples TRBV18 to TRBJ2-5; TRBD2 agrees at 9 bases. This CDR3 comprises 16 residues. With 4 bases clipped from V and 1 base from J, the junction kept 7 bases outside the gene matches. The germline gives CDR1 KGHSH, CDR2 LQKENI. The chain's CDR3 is CASSHGQTSGQETQYF. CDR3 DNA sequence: TGTGCCAGCTCACACGGACAGACTAGCGGCCAAGAGACCCAGTACTTC.

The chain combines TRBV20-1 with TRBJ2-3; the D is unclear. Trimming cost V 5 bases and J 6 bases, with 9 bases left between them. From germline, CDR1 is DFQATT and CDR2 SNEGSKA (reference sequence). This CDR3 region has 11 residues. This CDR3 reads CSAPDRDTQYF. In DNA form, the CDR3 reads TGCAGTGCTCCCGACCGGGATACGCAGTATTTT.

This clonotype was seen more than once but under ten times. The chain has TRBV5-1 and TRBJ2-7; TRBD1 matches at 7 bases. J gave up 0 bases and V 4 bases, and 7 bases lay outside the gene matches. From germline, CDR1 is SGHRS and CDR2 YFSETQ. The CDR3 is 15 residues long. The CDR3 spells CASSVLTGFSYEQYF. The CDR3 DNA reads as TGCGCCAGCAGCGTCCTGACAGGGTTCTCCTACGAGCAGTACTTC.

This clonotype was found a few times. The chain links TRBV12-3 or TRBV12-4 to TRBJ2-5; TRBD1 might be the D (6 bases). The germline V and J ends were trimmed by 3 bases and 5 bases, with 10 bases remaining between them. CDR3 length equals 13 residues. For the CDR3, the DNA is TGTGCCAGCAGTTTTGGGGGCCCTGAGACCCAGTACTTC. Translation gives CASSFGGPETQYF.

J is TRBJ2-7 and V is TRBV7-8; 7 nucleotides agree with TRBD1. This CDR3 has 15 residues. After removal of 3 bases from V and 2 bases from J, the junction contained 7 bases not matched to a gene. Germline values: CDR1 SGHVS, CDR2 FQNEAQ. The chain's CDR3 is CASSFRTGPPYEQYF. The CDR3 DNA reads TGTGCCAGCAGCTTCCGGACAGGTCCTCCCTACGAGCAGTACTTC.

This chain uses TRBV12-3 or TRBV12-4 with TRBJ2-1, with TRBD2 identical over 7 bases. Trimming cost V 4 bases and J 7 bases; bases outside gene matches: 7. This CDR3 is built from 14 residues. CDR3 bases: TGTGCCAGCAGTTCCCGACTAGCAGAGAATGAGCAGTTCTTC. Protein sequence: CASSSRLAENEQFF.

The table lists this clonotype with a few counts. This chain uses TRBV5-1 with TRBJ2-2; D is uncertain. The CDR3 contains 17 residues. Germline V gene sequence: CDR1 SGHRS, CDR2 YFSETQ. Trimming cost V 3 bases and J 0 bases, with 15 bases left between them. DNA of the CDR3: TGCGCCAGCAGCTATTTCATTGGACGGACGAACACCGGGGAGCTGTTTTTT. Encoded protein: CASSYFIGRTNTGELFF.

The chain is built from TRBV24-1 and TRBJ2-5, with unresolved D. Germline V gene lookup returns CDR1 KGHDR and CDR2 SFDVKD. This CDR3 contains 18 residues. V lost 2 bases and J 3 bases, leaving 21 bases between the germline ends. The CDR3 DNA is TGTGCCACCAGTGATTACCCGCCTGGAGTGGCCGCTAAAGAGACCCAGTACTTC. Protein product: CATSDYPPGVAAKETQYF.

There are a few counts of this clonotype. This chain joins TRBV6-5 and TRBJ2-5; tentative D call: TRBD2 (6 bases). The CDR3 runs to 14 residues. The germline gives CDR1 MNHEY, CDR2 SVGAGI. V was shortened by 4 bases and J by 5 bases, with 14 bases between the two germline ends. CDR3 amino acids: CASSLAAPGETQYF. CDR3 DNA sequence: TGTGCCAGCAGTTTAGCGGCCCCGGGGGAGACCCAGTACTTC.